The next 7 T cell receptor beta chains were all read from a single sample in a study of blood T cell repertoires in COVID-19. The data were produced by immunoSEQ multiplex PCR, yet TCRdb's version contains in-frame clones alone and is incomplete. The data show about 250,000 clones, nearly 90% seen once. Sequencing used peripheral blood. The receptor source for this set is a man aged 18 to 29 with active or convalescent COVID-19.

This clone was observed once. The chain links TRBV7-9 to TRBJ2-2; TRBD1 matches at 8 bases. V was clipped by 5 bases and J by 2 bases; unmatched bases: 7. The CDR3 is 16 amino acids. Germline lookup yields CDR1 SEHNR and CDR2 FQNEAQ (reference sequence). The CDR3 spells CASSPKGTGNTGELFF. The CDR3 DNA is TGTGCCAGCAGCCCAAAGGGGACAGGAAACACCGGGGAGCTGTTTTTT.

V and J are TRBV7-9 and TRBJ2-3; D may be TRBD2 (5 bases). This CDR3 is built from 15 residues. Germline CDR1 is SEHNR and CDR2 is FQNEAQ (reference sequence). V was cut by 5 bases and J by 6 bases, with 18 bases left in between. CDR3 sequence: CASSLTTTGWDTQYF. Written as DNA, the CDR3 is TGTGCCAGCAGCCTCACTACAACGGGGTGGGATACGCAGTATTTT.

The V call is TRBV9, the J call TRBJ2-1, with D perhaps TRBD1 (5 bases). CDR3 length equals 15 residues. Germline V lookup: CDR1 SGDLS, CDR2 YYNGEE. Trimming removed 0 bases from V and 6 bases from J, with 13 bases in between. In nucleotides, the CDR3 is TGTGCCAGCAGCGTAGCAGGGCTGGACGGCAATGAGCAGTTCTTC. Translated, it gives CASSVAGLDGNEQFF.

In this sample, this clone turned up a few times. J is TRBJ2-3 and V is TRBV5-4; TRBD1 agrees at 7 bases. CDR1 and CDR2 (germline): SGHNT, YYREEE (reference sequence). The CDR3 extends over 15 amino acids. J lost 1 base, V lost 4 bases, and 6 bases had no gene match. The CDR3 protein is CASSMNRGGTDTQYF. The CDR3 bases are TGTGCCAGCAGCATGAACAGGGGTGGCACAGATACGCAGTATTTT.

The chain carries TRBV25-1 and TRBJ2-3; the D is unclear. The CDR3 is made up of 14 amino acids. CDR1 is MGHDK, CDR2 SYGVNS, per germline. The V end lost 2 bases, the J end lost 8 bases, and 14 bases lay between the germline ends. CDR3 bases: TGTGCCAGCAGTGAAGTAGGCTTAGAGGCTACGCAGTATTTT. Amino acid sequence: CASSEVGLEATQYF.

This rearrangement joins TRBV2 to TRBJ2-3; D is possibly TRBD2 (6 bases). The V and J ends lost 5 bases and 0 bases respectively, with 9 bases between them. The germline CDR1 and CDR2 sequences are SNHLY and FYNNEI. The CDR3 is 14 amino acids. Here the CDR3 DNA reads TGTGCCAGCAGTCCGGGACTTAGCACAGATACGCAGTATTTT. Protein: CASSPGLSTDTQYF.

This sequence joins TRBV4-3 and TRBJ2-1; tentative D call: TRBD2 (6 bases). The CDR3 loop spans 16 amino acids. The germline gives CDR1 LGHNA, CDR2 YSLEER. V was cut by 1 base and J by 7 bases, with 17 bases left in between. In DNA, the CDR3 is TGCGCCAGCAGCCAAGCCCTGACAGTCGGGGGTAATGAGCAGTTCTTC. It yields the protein CASSQALTVGGNEQFF.